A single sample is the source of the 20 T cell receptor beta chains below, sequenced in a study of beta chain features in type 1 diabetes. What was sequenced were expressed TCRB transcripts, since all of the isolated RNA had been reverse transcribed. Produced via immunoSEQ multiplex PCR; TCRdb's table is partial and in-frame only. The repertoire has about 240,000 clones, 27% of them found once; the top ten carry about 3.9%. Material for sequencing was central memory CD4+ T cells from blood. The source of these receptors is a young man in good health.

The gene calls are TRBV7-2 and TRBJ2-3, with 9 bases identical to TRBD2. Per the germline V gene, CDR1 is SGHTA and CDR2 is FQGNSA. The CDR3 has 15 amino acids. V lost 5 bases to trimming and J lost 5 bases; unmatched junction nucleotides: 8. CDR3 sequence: CASSLWRGGQDTQYF. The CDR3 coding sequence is TGTGCCAGCAGCCTTTGGCGGGGGGGCCAAGATACGCAGTATTTT.

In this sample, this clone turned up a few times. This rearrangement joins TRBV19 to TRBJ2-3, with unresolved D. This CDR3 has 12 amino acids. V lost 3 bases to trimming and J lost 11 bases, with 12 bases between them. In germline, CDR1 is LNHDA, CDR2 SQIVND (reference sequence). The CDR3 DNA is TGTGCCAGTAGTATGGGTGGGATAGGGCAGTATTTT. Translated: CASSMGGIGQYF.

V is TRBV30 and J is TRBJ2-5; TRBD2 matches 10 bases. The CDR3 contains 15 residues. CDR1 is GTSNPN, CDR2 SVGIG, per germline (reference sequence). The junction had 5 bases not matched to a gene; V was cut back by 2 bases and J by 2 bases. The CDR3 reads CAWSMGLANQETQYF. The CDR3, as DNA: TGTGCCTGGAGTATGGGACTAGCGAATCAAGAGACCCAGTACTTC.

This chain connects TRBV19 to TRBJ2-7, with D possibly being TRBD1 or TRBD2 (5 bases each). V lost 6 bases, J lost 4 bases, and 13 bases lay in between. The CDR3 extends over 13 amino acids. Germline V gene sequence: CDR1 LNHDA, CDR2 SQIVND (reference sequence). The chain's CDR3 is CASRSPWGYEQYF. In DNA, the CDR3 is TGTGCCAGTAGATCCCCGTGGGGGTACGAGCAGTACTTC. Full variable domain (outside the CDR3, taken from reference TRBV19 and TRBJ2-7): DGGITQSPKYLFRKEGQNVTLSCEQNLNHDAMYWYRQDPGQGLRLIYYSQIVNDFQKGDIAEGYSVSREKKESFPLTVTSAQKNPTAFYLCASRSPWGYEQYFGPGTRLTVT.

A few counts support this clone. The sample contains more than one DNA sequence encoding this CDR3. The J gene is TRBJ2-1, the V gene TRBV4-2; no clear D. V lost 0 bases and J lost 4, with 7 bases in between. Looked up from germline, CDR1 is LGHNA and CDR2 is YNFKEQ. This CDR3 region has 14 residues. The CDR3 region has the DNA TGTGCCAGCAGCCAAGATACTTCTTACAATGAGCAGTTCTTC. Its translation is CASSQDTSYNEQFF.

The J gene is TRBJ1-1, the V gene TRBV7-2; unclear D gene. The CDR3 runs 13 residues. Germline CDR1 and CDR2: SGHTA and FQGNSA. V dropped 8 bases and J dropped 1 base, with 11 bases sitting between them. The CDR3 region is CASGLVGNTEAFF. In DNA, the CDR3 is TGTGCCAGCGGCCTCGTCGGGAACACTGAAGCTTTCTTT.

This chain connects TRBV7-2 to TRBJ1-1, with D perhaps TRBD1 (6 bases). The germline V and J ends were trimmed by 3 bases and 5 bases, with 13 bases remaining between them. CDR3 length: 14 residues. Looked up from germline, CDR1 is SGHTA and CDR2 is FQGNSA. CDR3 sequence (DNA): TGTGCCAGCAGCTTTTCCCAGGGGAGGACTGAAGCTTTCTTT. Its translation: CASSFSQGRTEAFF. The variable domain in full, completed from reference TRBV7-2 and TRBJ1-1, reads GAGVSQSPSNKVTEKGKDVELRCDPISGHTALYWYRQSLGQGLEFLIYFQGNSAPDKSGLPSDRFSAERTGGSVSTLTIQRTQQEDSAVYLCASSFSQGRTEAFFGQGTRLTVV.

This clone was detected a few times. DNA of the CDR3: TGTGCCAGCAGCCAACTCCTGGGACAGGGTGAAGGCACTGAAGCTTTCTTT. Protein sequence: CASSQLLGQGEGTEAFF. This chain uses TRBV14 with TRBJ1-1, with 9 bases lining up with TRBD1. There are 17 residues in the CDR3. CDR1 and CDR2 (germline): SGHDN, FVKESK. The junction had 11 bases not matched to a gene; V was cut back by 2 bases and J by 4 bases.

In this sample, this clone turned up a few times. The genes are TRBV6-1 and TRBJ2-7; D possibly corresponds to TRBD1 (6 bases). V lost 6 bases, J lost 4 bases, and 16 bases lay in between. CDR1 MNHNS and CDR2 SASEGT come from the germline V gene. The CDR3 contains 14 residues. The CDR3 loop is CASRLLQDSYEQYF. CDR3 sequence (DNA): TGTGCCAGCAGACTACTCCAGGACAGTTACGAGCAGTACTTC.

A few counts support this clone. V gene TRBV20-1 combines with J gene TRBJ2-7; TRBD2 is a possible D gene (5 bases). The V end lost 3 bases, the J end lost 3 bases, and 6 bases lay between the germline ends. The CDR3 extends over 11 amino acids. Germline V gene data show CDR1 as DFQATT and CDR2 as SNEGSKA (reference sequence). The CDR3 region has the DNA TGCAGTGCTAGCGGGGACTACGAGCAGTACTTC. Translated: CSASGDYEQYF.

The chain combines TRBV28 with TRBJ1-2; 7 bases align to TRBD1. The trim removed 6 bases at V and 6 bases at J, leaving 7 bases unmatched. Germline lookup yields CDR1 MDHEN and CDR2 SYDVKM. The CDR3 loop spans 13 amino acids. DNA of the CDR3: TGTGCCAGCAGGAAACAGGGGAGGGATGGCTACACCTTC. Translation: CASRKQGRDGYTF.

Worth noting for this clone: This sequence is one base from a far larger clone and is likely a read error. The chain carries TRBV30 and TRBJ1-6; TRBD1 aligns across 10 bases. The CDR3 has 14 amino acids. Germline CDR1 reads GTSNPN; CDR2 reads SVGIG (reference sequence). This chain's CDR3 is CAWRGQGYKSPLHF. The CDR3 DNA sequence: TGTGCCTGGAGGGGACAGGGGTATAAATCACCCCTCCACTTT.

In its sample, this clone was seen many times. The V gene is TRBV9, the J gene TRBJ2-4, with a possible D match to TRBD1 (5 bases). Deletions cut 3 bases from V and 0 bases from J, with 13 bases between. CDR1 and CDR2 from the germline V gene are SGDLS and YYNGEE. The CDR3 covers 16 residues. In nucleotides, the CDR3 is TGTGCCAGCAGCGAAGACAGAGACCTAGCCAAAAACATTCAGTACTTC. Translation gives CASSEDRDLAKNIQYF.

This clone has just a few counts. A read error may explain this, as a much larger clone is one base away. CDR3 amino acids: CASSPGTVNQPQHF. CDR3 sequence (DNA): TGTGCCAGCAGCCCCGGGACAGTGAATCAGCCCCAGCATTTT. V gene TRBV7-9 combines with J gene TRBJ1-5; TRBD1 aligns across 7 bases. This CDR3 region has 14 residues. The junction had 5 bases not matched to a gene; V was cut back by 5 bases and J by 4 bases. CDR1 is SEHNR, CDR2 FQNEAQ, per germline (reference sequence).

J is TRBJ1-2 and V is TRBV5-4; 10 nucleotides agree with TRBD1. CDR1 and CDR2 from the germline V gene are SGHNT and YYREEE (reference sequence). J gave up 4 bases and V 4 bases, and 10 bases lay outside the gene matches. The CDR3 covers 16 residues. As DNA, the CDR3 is TGTGCCAGCAGCAATTCCGGGACAGGGGTCGTCTATGGCTACACCTTC. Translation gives CASSNSGTGVVYGYTF.

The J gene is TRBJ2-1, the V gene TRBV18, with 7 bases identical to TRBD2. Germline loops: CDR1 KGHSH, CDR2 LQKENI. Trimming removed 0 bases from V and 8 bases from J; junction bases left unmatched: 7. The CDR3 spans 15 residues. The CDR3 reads CASSPPERDLHEQFF. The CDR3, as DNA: TGTGCCAGCTCACCACCGGAGCGGGATCTCCATGAGCAGTTCTTC.

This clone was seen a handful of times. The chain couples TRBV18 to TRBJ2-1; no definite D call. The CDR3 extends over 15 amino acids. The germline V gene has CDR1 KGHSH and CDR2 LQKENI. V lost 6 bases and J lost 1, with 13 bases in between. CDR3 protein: CASSAALVSYNEQFF. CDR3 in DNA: TGTGCCAGCTCTGCAGCCCTAGTTTCCTACAATGAGCAGTTCTTC. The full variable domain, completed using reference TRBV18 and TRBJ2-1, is NAGVMQNPRHLVRRRGQEARLRCSPMKGHSHVYWYRQLPEEGLKFMVYLQKENIIDESGMPKERFSAEFPKEGPSILRIQQVVRGDSAAYFCASSAALVSYNEQFFGPGTRLTVL.

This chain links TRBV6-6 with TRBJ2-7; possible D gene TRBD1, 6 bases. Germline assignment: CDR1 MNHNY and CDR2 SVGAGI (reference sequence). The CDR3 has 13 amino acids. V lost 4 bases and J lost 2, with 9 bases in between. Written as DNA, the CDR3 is TGTGCCAGCAGTTCGACAGGTACCTACGAGCAGTACTTC. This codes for CASSSTGTYEQYF.

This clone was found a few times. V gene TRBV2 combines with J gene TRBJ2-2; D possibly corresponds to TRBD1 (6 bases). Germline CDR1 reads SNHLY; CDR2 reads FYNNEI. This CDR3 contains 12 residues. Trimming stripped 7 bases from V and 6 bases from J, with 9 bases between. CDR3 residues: CASNRVPGELFF. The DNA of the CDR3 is TGTGCCAGCAACAGGGTTCCCGGGGAGCTGTTTTTT.

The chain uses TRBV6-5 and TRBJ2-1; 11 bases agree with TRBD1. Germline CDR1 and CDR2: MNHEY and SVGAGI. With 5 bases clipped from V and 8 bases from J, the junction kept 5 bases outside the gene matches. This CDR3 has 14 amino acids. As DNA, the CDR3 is TGTGCCAGCAGTACTCGGACAGGGGGCCATGAGCAGTTCTTC. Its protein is CASSTRTGGHEQFF.